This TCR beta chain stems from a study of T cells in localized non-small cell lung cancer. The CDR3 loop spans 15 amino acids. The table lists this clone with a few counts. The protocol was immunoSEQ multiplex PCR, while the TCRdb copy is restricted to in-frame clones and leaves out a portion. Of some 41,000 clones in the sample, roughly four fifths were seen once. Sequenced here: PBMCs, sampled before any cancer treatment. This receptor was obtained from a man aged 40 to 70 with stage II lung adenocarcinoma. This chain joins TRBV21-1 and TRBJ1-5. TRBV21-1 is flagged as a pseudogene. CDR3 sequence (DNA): TGTGCCAGCAGCAAAGTCGTAGGGTACGGTCAGCCCCAGCATTTT. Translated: CASSKVVGYGQPQHF.